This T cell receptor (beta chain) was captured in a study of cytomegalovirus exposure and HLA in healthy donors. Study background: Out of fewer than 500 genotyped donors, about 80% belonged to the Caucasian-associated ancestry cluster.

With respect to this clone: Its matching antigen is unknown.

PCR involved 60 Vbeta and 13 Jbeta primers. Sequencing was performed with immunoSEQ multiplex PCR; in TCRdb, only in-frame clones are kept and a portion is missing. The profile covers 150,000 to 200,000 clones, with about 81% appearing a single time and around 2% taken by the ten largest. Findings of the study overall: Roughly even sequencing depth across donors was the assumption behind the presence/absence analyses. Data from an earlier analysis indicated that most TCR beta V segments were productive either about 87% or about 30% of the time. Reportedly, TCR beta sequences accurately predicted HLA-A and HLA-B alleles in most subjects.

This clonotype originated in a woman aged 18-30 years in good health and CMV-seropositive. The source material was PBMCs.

CDR3 nucleotide sequence: TGCGCCAGCAGCCGAAACGTGGGCCGAGTGGAGGGAAGGACGGATACTGAAGCTTTCTTT. This sequence encodes CASSRNVGRVEGRTDTEAFF. The V call is TRBV4-1, the J call TRBJ1-1; no reliable D call. The CDR3 loop spans 20 amino acids. V was clipped by 4 bases and J by 5 bases, with 32 bases between them. Germline lookup yields CDR1 MGHRA and CDR2 YSYEKL.